This T cell receptor beta chain was profiled in a study of cytomegalovirus exposure and HLA in healthy donors. General study points: Being productive about 90% or about 30% of the time was typical of most TCR beta V segments in an earlier analysis. Cytomegalovirus-associated TCR beta chains were listed, numbering approximately 150. In a later analysis, HLA-C alleles had the fewest associated TCRs, DRB1 alleles the most.

This PCR relied on a set of 60 Vbeta primers and 13 Jbeta primers. In the source study's methods: Tens of millions of unique TCR beta chains, some 10 million of them shared, were counted by a later analysis. This table comes from immunoSEQ multiplex PCR, and its TCRdb copy is limited to in-frame clones, with some not included. D and trimming were read from the DNA, whereas the V and J calls and clone size are those reported in that table. In the table there are about 130,000 clones, around 72% of which are singletons. There are a few counts of this clone. Its target is unknown. The CDR3 runs to 13 residues. The V gene's germline CDR1 is SGHTS and CDR2 YDEGEE. Trimming shortened V by 1 base and J by 13 bases, and 17 bases separated the two germline ends.

Sequenced: PBMCs. The chain couples TRBV5-8 to TRBJ1-2; possibly TRBD1 for D (6 bases). The receptor was derived from a young man in good health and CMV-seronegative. The CDR3 loop reads CASSLTGFPISTF. CDR3 nucleotide sequence: TGTGCCAGCAGCTTGACAGGGTTTCCGATTAGCACCTTC.